Listed here are 19 T cell receptor beta chains from one sample, sequenced in a study of spatial heterogeneity in lung cancer. Stated time point: sample taken at primary tumor resection. Using its own MiXCR run on the 5' RACE reads, TCRdb lists one record per CDR3 protein. This sample has about 78,000 distinct CDR3 sequences, with about 7.8% found just once. The material was PBMCs, obtained at surgery. These receptor sequences come from a male donor with early-stage non-small cell lung cancer.

Concerning this clonotype: A junction end diverges from the germline sequence, so it may reflect a read error. The chain carries TRBV7-7 and TRBJ1-5; 7 nucleotides match TRBD1. The germline V gene encodes CDR1 SSHAT and CDR2 FNYEAQ (reference sequence). The CDR3 totals 16 residues. The CDR3, as DNA: TGTGCTAGCAGCTTAAAACAGGGGAAAGTAAGGCAGCCCCAGCATTTT. As protein: CASSLKQGKVRQPQHF.

This clonotype appeared many times. The V and J genes are TRBV10-3 and TRBJ2-5; 11 nucleotides line up with TRBD2. CDR1 and CDR2 from the germline V gene are ENHRY and SYGVKD. The CDR3 totals 16 residues. V dropped 0 bases and J dropped 5; count of bases not matched to a gene: 5. This chain's CDR3 is CAISESTSGTVETQYF. In DNA, the CDR3 is TGTGCCATCAGTGAGTCGACTAGCGGGACTGTGGAGACCCAGTACTTC.

This clonotype came up a few times. The genes are TRBV7-9 and TRBJ2-1; D might be TRBD2 (5 bases). The V and J ends lost 5 bases and 4 bases respectively, with 24 bases between them. This CDR3 is 18 amino acids long. Germline CDR1 is SEHNR and CDR2 is FQNEAQ (reference sequence). The CDR3 is CASSAPLGRASFYNEQFF. The CDR3 DNA reads TGTGCCAGCAGCGCGCCTCTAGGGAGAGCGTCCTTTTACAATGAGCAGTTCTTC.

This clonotype was detected many times. This rearrangement joins TRBV24-1 to TRBJ2-3; no reliable D call. Trimming took off 1 base at V and 5 bases at J, with 6 bases between the two ends. The germline gives CDR1 KGHDR, CDR2 SFDVKD. The CDR3 contains 13 residues. For the CDR3, the DNA is TGTGCCACCAGTGATTTAGCTGGAGATACGCAGTATTTT. It specifies CATSDLAGDTQYF.

At least ten counts were recorded for this clonotype. This chain uses TRBV29-1 with TRBJ2-7; 8 bases line up with TRBD2. The junction had 4 bases not matched to a gene; V was cut back by 6 bases and J by 3 bases. Germline CDR1 is SQVTM and CDR2 is ANQGSEA. The CDR3 has 12 residues. In DNA, the CDR3 is TGCAGCGTCGCAACTAGCGGCTACGAGCAGTACTTC. It is translated as CSVATSGYEQYF.

This clonotype was seen many times. The chain employs TRBV29-1 and TRBJ2-1; D is undetermined. The CDR3 totals 14 residues. V dropped 7 bases and J dropped 0 bases, with 13 bases sitting between them. Germline V lookup: CDR1 SQVTM, CDR2 ANQGSEA. CDR3: CSGSSGRSYNEQFF. CDR3 bases: TGCAGCGGTTCCTCGGGTCGCTCCTACAATGAGCAGTTCTTC.

The chain carries TRBV7-2 and TRBJ1-1; no clear D. Germline V gene data show CDR1 as SGHTA and CDR2 as FQGNSA. The CDR3 totals 13 residues. The germline V and J ends were trimmed by 1 base and 5 bases, with 8 bases remaining between them. CDR3 region: CASSLDANTEAFF. Here the CDR3 DNA reads TGTGCCAGCAGCTTAGATGCGAATACTGAAGCTTTCTTT.

There are a few counts of this clonotype. The rearrangement uses TRBV29-1 and TRBJ1-1; the D gene is possibly TRBD1 (5 bases). Trimming stripped 2 bases from V and 0 bases from J, with 16 bases between. CDR3 size: 16 residues. Germline assignment: CDR1 SQVTM and CDR2 ANQGSEA. The CDR3 sequence: CSVESRDFTMNTEAFF. The DNA of the CDR3 is TGCAGCGTTGAAAGCAGGGACTTCACCATGAACACTGAAGCTTTCTTT.

This clonotype was counted at least ten times. V and J are TRBV7-2 and TRBJ2-7; D unresolved. V was clipped by 1 base and J by 2 bases, with 9 bases between them. CDR1 is SGHTA and CDR2 is FQGNSA in the germline V gene. This CDR3 contains 14 residues. The CDR3 protein is CASSLEVRTYEQYF. CDR3 sequence (DNA): TGTGCCAGCAGCTTAGAAGTGCGGACCTACGAGCAGTACTTC.

This clonotype has at least ten counts. This sequence joins TRBV29-1 and TRBJ1-1; TRBD1 agrees at 7 bases. CDR3 length: 12 amino acids. Germline CDR1 SQVTM, CDR2 ANQGSEA. The V segment lost 4 bases and the J segment 7 bases; nucleotides outside the gene matches: 6. The CDR3: CSVGRDSFEAFF. The CDR3 bases are TGCAGCGTTGGAAGGGACAGCTTTGAAGCTTTCTTT.

This clonotype has at least ten counts. The V gene is TRBV7-9, the J gene TRBJ2-1; tentatively, D is TRBD1 (5 bases). Germline CDR1 and CDR2: SEHNR and FQNEAQ (reference sequence). V was clipped by 5 bases and J by 7 bases, with 18 bases between them. The CDR3 has 15 amino acids. CDR3 loop: CASSHRAGKSNEQFF. CDR3 bases: TGTGCCAGCAGCCACCGGGCAGGGAAGTCAAATGAGCAGTTCTTC.

This clonotype was seen a few times. The chain links TRBV6-5 to TRBJ1-6; 9 positions agree with TRBD1. The ends lost 2 bases at V and 14 bases at J; junction bases unmatched: 10. Germline values: CDR1 MNHEY, CDR2 SVGAGI. The CDR3 is 15 amino acids. CDR3 DNA: TGTGCCAGCAGTTACGGGACAGGGCAAGTTAGCACCCTCCACTTT. Its protein is CASSYGTGQVSTLHF.

This clonotype was seen at least ten times. This chain uses TRBV29-1 with TRBJ2-1; D unclear. The V end was cut by 4 bases, the J end by 10 bases, with 8 bases between. The CDR3 runs 10 residues. Germline loops: CDR1 SQVTM, CDR2 ANQGSEA. The CDR3 sequence is CSVGLREQFF. CDR3 DNA: TGCAGCGTTGGACTTCGGGAGCAGTTCTTC.

The V and J genes are TRBV5-1 and TRBJ2-1; tentatively, D is TRBD2 (6 bases). The length of the CDR3 is 16 residues. Germline CDR1 reads SGHRS; CDR2 reads YFSETQ. The ends were cut back, 2 bases at V and 0 bases at J, with 12 bases in the middle. DNA of the CDR3: TGCGCCAGCAGCTTACTAGCACCGAGCTCCTACAATGAGCAGTTCTTC. This translates into CASSLLAPSSYNEQFF.

This clonotype was detected ten times or more. The chain combines TRBV5-1 with TRBJ2-3, with a tentative D call TRBD1 (5 bases). CDR1 and CDR2 (germline): SGHRS, YFSETQ. The V end was cut by 4 bases, the J end by 6 bases, with 12 bases between. This CDR3 spans 13 amino acids. The DNA for the CDR3 is TGCGCCAGCAGCATGCAGGGTACGGATACGCAGTATTTT. Its protein is CASSMQGTDTQYF.

This clonotype was seen a handful of times. J is TRBJ2-3 and V is TRBV6-1; maybe TRBD2 (6 bases). Trimming pared 8 bases from V and 2 bases from J, leaving 14 bases between. CDR1 is MNHNS and CDR2 is SASEGT in the germline V gene. The CDR3 is 14 amino acids. CDR3 in DNA: TGTGCCAGCGGTCTTGCGGGATCCACAGATACGCAGTATTTT. Translation gives CASGLAGSTDTQYF.

This clonotype was found a few times. The chain couples TRBV5-1 to TRBJ1-1; possible D gene TRBD1, 6 bases. Per germline, CDR1 SGHRS and CDR2 YFSETQ. Trimming cost V 4 bases and J 1 base, with 11 bases left between them. The length of the CDR3 is 14 residues. CDR3: CASSGQGQNTEAFF. DNA for the CDR3: TGCGCCAGCAGCGGGCAGGGACAGAACACTGAAGCTTTCTTT.

This clonotype has ten or more counts. J is TRBJ1-6 and V is TRBV5-1; D remains unclear. Germline V CDR1 and CDR2: SGHRS, YFSETQ. The CDR3 has 14 amino acids. Trimming shortened V by 3 bases and J by 3 bases, and 7 bases separated the two germline ends. CDR3 in DNA: TGCGCCAGCAGCTCGGGCAGCTATAATTCACCCCTCCACTTT. Protein: CASSSGSYNSPLHF.

Many counts were recorded for this clonotype. V gene TRBV20-1 combines with J gene TRBJ1-2; D is possibly TRBD1 (5 bases). CDR1 and CDR2 from the germline V gene are DFQATT and SNEGSKA (reference sequence). The CDR3 contains 12 residues. With 7 bases removed from V and 8 bases from J, the gap between germline ends came to 17 bases. CDR3 DNA sequence: TGCAGTGTCCAGGACACGAGTGCGGGCTACACCTTC. Translated: CSVQDTSAGYTF.